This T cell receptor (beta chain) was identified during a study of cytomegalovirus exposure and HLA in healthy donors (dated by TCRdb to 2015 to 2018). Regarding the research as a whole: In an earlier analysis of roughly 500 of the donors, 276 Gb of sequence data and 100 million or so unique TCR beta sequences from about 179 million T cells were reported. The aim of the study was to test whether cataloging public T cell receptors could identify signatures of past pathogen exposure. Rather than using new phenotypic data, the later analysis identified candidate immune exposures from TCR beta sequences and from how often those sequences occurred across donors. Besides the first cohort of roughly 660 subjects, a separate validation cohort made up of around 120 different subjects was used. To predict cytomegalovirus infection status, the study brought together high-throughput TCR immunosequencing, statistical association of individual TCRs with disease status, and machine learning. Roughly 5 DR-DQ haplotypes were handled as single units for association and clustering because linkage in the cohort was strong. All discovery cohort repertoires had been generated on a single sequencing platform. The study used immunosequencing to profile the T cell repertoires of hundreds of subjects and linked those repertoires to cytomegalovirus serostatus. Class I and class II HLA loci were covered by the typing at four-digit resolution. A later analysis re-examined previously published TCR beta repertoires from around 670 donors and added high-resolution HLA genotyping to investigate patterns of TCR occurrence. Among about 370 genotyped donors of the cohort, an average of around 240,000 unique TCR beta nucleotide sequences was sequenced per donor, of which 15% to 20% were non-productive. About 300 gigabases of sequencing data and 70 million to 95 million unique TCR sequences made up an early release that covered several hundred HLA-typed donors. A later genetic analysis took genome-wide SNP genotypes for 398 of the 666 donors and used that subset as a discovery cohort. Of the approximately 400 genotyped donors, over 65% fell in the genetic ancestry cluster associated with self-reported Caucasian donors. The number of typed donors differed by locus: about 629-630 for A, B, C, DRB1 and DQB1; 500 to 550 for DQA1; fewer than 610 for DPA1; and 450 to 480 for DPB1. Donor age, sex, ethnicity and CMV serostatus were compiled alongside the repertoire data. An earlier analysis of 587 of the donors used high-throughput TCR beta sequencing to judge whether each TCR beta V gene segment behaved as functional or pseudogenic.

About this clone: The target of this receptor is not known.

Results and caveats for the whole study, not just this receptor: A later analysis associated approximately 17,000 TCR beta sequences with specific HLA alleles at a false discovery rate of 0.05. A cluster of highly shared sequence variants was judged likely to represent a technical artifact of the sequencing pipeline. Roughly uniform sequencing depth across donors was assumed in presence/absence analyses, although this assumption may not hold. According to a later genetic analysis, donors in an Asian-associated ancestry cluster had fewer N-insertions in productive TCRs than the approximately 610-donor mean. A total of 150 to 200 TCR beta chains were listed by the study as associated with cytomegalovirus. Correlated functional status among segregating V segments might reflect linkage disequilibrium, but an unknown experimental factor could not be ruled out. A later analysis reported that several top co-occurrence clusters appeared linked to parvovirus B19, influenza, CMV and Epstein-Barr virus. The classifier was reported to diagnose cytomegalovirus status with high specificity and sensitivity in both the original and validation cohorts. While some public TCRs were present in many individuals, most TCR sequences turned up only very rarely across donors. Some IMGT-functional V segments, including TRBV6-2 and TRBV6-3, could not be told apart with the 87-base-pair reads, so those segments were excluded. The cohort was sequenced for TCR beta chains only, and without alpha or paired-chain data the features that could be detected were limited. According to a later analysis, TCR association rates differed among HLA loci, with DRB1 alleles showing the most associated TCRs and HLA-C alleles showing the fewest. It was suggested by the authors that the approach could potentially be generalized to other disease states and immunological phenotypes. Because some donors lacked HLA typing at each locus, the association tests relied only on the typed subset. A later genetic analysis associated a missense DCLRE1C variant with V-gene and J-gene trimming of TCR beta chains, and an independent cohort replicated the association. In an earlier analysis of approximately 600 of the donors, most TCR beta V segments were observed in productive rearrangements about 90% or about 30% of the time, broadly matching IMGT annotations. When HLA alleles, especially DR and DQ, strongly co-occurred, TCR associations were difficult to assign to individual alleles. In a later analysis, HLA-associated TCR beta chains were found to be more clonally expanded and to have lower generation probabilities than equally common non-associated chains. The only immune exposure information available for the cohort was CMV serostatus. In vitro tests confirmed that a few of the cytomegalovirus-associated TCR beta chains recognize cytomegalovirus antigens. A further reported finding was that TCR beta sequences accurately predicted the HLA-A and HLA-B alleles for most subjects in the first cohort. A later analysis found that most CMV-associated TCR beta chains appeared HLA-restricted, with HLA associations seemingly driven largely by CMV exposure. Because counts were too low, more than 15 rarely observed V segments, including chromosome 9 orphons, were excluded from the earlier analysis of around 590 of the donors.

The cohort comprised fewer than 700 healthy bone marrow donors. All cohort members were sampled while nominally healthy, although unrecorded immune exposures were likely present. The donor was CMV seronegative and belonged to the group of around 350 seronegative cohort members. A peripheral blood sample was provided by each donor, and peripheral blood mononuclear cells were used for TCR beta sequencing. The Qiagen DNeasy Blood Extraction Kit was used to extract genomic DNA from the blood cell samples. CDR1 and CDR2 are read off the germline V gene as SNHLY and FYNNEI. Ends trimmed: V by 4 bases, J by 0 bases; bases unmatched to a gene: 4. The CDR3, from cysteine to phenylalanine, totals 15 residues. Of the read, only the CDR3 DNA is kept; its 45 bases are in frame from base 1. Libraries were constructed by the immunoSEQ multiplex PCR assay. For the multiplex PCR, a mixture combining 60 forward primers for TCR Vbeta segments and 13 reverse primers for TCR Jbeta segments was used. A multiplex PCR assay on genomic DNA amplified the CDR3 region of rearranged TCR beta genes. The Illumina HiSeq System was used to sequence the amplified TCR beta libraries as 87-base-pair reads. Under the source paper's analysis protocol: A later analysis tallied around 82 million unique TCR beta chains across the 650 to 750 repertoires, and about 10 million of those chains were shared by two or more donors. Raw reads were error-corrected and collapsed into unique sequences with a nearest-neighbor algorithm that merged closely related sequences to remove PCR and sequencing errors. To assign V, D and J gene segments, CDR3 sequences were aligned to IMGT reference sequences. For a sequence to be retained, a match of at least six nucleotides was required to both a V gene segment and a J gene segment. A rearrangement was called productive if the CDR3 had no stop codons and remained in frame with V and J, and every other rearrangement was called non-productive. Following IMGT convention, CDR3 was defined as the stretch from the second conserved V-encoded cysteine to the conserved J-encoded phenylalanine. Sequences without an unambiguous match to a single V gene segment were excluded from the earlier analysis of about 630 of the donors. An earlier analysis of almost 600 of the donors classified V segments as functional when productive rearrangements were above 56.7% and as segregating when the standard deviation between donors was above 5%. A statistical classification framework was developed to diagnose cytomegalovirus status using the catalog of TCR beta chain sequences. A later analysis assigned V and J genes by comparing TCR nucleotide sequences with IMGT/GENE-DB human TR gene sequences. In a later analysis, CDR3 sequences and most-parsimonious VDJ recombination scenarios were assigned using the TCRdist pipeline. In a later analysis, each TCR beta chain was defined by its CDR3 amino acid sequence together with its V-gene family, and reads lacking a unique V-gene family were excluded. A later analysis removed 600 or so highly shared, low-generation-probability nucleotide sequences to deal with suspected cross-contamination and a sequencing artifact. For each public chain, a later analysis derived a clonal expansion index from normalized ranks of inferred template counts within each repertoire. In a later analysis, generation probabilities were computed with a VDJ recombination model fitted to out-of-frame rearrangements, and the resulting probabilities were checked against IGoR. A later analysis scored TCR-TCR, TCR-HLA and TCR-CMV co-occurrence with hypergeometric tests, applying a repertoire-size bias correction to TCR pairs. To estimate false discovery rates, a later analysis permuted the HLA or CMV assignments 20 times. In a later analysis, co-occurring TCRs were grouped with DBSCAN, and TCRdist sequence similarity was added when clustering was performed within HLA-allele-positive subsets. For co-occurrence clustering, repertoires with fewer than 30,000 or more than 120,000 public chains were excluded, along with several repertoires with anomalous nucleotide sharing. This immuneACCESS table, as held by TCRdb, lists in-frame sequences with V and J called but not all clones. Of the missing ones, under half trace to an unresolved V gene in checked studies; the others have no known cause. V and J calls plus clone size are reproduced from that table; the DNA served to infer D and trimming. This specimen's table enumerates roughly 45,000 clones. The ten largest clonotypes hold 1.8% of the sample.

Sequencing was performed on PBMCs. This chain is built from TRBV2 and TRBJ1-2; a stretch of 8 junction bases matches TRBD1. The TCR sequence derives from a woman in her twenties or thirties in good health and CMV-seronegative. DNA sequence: TGTGCCAGCAGTGTTAGACAGGGGACTAACTATGGCTACACCTTC. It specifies CASSVRQGTNYGYTF.